This T cell receptor beta chain comes out of a study of monozygotic twins with inflammatory bowel disease. TCRdb re-called the 5' RACE reads and shows each CDR3 protein once, DNA omitted. In total, the table holds just over 300,000 distinct CDR3 sequences. Every donor provided one blood sample measuring less than 3 ml. Whole-blood RNA isolation (total RNA) proceeded without T cell sorting. CDR3 size: 16 residues. CDR1 and CDR2 (germline): MNHEY, SVGEGT. This TCR was sampled from a human donor with ulcerative colitis or Crohn's disease, or a healthy co-twin of an affected twin (not recorded which). The chain is built from TRBV6-2 or TRBV6-3 and TRBJ2-1. The sample consisted of blood. The CDR3 is CASSYEKTYPWDEQFF.